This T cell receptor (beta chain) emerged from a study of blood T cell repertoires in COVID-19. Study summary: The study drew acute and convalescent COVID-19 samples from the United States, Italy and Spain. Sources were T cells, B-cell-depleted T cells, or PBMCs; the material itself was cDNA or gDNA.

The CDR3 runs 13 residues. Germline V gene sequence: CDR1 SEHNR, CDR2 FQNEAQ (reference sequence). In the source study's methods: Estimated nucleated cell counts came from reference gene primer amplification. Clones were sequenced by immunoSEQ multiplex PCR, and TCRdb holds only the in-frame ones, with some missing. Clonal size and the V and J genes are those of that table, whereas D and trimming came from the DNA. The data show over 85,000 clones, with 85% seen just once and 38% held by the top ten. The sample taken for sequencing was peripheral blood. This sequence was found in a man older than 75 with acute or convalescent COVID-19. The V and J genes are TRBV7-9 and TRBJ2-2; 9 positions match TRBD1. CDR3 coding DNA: TGTGGGACAGGGGACCCGAACACCGGGGAGCTGTTTTTT. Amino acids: CGTGDPNTGELFF. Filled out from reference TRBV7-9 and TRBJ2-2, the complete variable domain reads DTGVSQNPRHKITKRGQNVTFRCDPISEHNRLYWYRQTLGQGPEFLTYFQNEAQLEKSRLLSDRFSAERPKGSFSTLEIQRTEQGDSAMYLCGTGDPNTGELFFGEGSRLTVL.